This entry lists 28 T cell receptor beta chains sequenced from one sample in a study of T cells in Graves' hyperthyroidism and ophthalmopathy. There were TCR beta CDR3 regions amplified from RNA transcripts. The HTBI set primed first-round TCR CDR3 RT-PCR. TCRdb reprocessed the multiplex PCR reads via MiXCR and lists one record per CDR3 protein. The repertoire consists of hundreds of thousands of distinct CDR3 sequences, with less than 20% occurring once and the leading ten covering about 50%. Specimen: blood. Receptors originate from a man aged 40-49 years with Graves' ophthalmopathy.

Concerning this clonotype: A read error may produce the germline difference seen at one junction end. This rearrangement joins TRBV3-1 to TRBJ1-5; tentatively, D is TRBD1 (6 bases). The germline CDR1 and CDR2 sequences are LGHDT and YNNKEL (reference sequence). This CDR3 has 15 amino acids. CDR3 protein: CASSPGLGGRQPRHF. CDR3 DNA sequence: TGTGCCAGCAGCCCGGGATTGGGGGGGCGTCAGCCCCGGCATTTT. The complete variable domain, with remaining parts taken from reference TRBV3-1 and TRBJ1-5, reads DTAVSQTPKYLVTQMGNDKSIKCEQNLGHDTMYWYKQDSKKFLKIMFSYNNKELIINETVPNRFSPKSPDKAHLNLHINSLELGDSAVYFCASSPGLGGRQPRHFGDGTRLSIL.

This clonotype has only a few counts. The CDR3 DNA follows: TGCGCCAGCAGCACCGGGACAGGGTCCAATCAGCCCCAGCATTTT. The encoded protein is CASSTGTGSNQPQHF. This chain links TRBV5-1 with TRBJ1-5; 9 nucleotides match TRBD1. Germline-derived CDR1 and CDR2 are SGHRS and YFSETQ. This CDR3 comprises 15 residues. The junction had 5 bases not matched to a gene; V was cut back by 4 bases and J by 3 bases. Filled out from reference TRBV5-1 and TRBJ1-5, the complete variable domain reads KAGVTQTPRYLIKTRGQQVTLSCSPISGHRSVSWYQQTPGQGLQFLFEYFSETQRNKGNFPGRFSGRQFSNSRSEMNVSTLELGDSALYLCASSTGTGSNQPQHFGDGTRLSIL.

This clonotype was picked up one time. The CDR3 is CASSLQQGVFTEAFF. The CDR3 region has the DNA TGCGCCAGCAGCTTACAACAGGGGGTTTTCACTGAAGCTTTCTTT. The chain links TRBV5-1 to TRBJ1-1, with 8 bases that match TRBD1. Trimming cost V 2 bases and J 4 bases; bases outside gene matches: 7. Germline V gives CDR1 SGHRS, CDR2 YFSETQ. The CDR3 is 15 amino acids.

The chain couples TRBV20-1 to TRBJ1-1; 10 positions agree with TRBD1. The trim removed 2 bases at V and 10 bases at J, leaving 4 bases unmatched. This CDR3 contains 12 residues. Germline V gene data show CDR1 as DFQATT and CDR2 as SNEGSKA (reference sequence). CDR3 coding DNA: TGCAGTGCTAGACGACAGGGGGCGCGAGCTTTCTTT. Translation: CSARRQGARAFF.

The chain recombines TRBV5-4 with TRBJ2-7; no firm D call. V was trimmed by 4 bases and J by 5 bases, leaving 13 bases between them. This CDR3 is built from 13 residues. Germline CDR1 reads SGHNT; CDR2 reads YYREEE (reference sequence). As DNA, the CDR3 is TGTGCCAGCAGCAAGGGCCCTTCCGACGAGCAGTACTTC. Its translation: CASSKGPSDEQYF.

A remark on this clonotype: At one of its ends the junction is not consistent with the germline gene, which may arise from a read error. The genes are TRBV28 and TRBJ2-1; D is possibly TRBD1 or TRBD2 (5 bases each). CDR3 length: 16 amino acids. Germline V gene data show CDR1 as MDHEN and CDR2 as SYDVKM. The chain's CDR3 is CAGSSPGRLPYNEQFF. The CDR3 DNA sequence: TGTGCCGGCAGTTCCCCGGGACGGCTACCCTACAATGAGCAGTTCTTC.

This chain links TRBV5-1 with TRBJ1-1; D is uncertain. This CDR3 is built from 13 residues. V shed 5 bases and J shed 3 bases, with 11 bases lying between them. Germline CDR1 reads SGHRS; CDR2 reads YFSETQ. CDR3: CASRPGRDTEAFF. The CDR3 DNA follows: TGCGCCAGCAGACCTGGAAGGGACACTGAAGCTTTCTTT.

The chain uses TRBV3-1 and TRBJ1-2; 7 bases agree with TRBD1. Germline lookup yields CDR1 LGHDT and CDR2 YNNKEL (reference sequence). Trimming removed 5 bases from V and 7 bases from J; junction bases left unmatched: 13. CDR3 length: 15 residues. CDR3 in amino acids: CASSARGAGVGGYTF. The CDR3 region has the DNA TGTGCCAGCAGCGCCAGGGGGGCAGGTGTTGGTGGCTACACCTTC. Supplemented by reference TRBV3-1 and TRBJ1-2, the full variable domain reads DTAVSQTPKYLVTQMGNDKSIKCEQNLGHDTMYWYKQDSKKFLKIMFSYNNKELIINETVPNRFSPKSPDKAHLNLHINSLELGDSAVYFCASSARGAGVGGYTFGSGTRLTVV.

This clonotype was seen many times. The chain uses TRBV2 and TRBJ2-2; 9 bases match TRBD2. This CDR3 is built from 15 residues. Germline CDR1 is SNHLY and CDR2 is FYNNEI. The trim removed 2 bases at V and 5 bases at J, leaving 3 bases unmatched. CDR3 in amino acids: CASSESLAGTGELFF. The DNA of the CDR3 is TGTGCCAGCAGTGAAAGTCTAGCGGGGACCGGGGAGCTGTTTTTT.

This clonotype was observed at least ten times. The chain recombines TRBV2 with TRBJ1-1, with D possibly TRBD1 on 6 matching bases. The CDR3 is made up of 14 amino acids. Trimming removed 4 bases at V and 5 bases at J, with 14 bases between. Germline V CDR1 and CDR2: SNHLY, FYNNEI. CDR3 residues: CASSADGGGTEAFF. CDR3 nucleotide sequence: TGTGCCAGCAGTGCGGACGGAGGGGGGACTGAAGCTTTCTTT.

This clonotype has at least ten counts. V gene TRBV7-2 combines with J gene TRBJ2-7; 8 bases align to TRBD1. V lost 2 bases and J lost 5; bases outside the gene matches: 11. Germline lookup yields CDR1 SGHTA and CDR2 FQGNSA. The CDR3 runs to 16 residues. The CDR3 sequence is CASSLSPDRVRDEQYF. CDR3 nucleotides: TGTGCCAGCAGCTTATCTCCGGACAGGGTTAGGGACGAGCAGTACTTC.

CDR3 nucleotides: TGTGCCAGCAGCTCGATGGGACAGACATTCAATCAGCCCCAGCATTTT. Protein: CASSSMGQTFNQPQHF. V gene TRBV7-2 combines with J gene TRBJ1-5, with 7 bases lining up with TRBD1. The trim removed 4 bases at V and 3 bases at J, leaving 9 bases unmatched. Germline assignment: CDR1 SGHTA and CDR2 FQGNSA. This CDR3 is built from 16 residues.

This clonotype was recorded once. The chain combines TRBV2 with TRBJ1-3, with D unresolved. Trimming removed 6 bases at V and 0 bases at J, with 9 bases between. CDR3 size: 14 residues. Germline CDR1 and CDR2: SNHLY and FYNNEI. This CDR3 reads CASRAVFSGNTIYF. CDR3 in DNA: TGTGCCAGCAGAGCGGTCTTCTCTGGAAACACCATATATTTT. Based on the CDR3 plus reference TRBV2 and TRBJ1-3, the full variable domain is EPEVTQTPSHQVTQMGQEVILRCVPISNHLYFYWYRQILGQKVEFLVSFYNNEISEKSEIFDDQFSVERPDGSNFTLKIRSTKLEDSAMYFCASRAVFSGNTIYFGEGSWLTVV.

The CDR3 DNA reads TGTGCCAGCAGCTTTAGGGCAGGGGGCGTCGGTAACTATGGCTACACCTTC. It specifies CASSFRAGGVGNYGYTF. The chain joins TRBV5-5 to TRBJ1-2; TRBD1 matches at 8 bases. This CDR3 region has 17 residues. J was trimmed by 1 base and V by 2 bases; bases with no gene match: 10. Germline-derived CDR1 and CDR2 are SGHKS and YYEKEE (reference sequence).

This clonotype occurred many times. The chain combines TRBV7-8 with TRBJ2-5, with 9 bases fitting TRBD2. The germline CDR1 and CDR2 sequences are SGHVS and FQNEAQ. V gave up 6 bases and J gave up 2 bases; unmatched junction bases: 16. This CDR3 is built from 18 residues. CDR3 in amino acids: CASSPGTSSISAQETQYF. The DNA of the CDR3 is TGTGCCAGCAGTCCCGGGACTAGCTCCATCTCGGCACAAGAGACCCAGTACTTC.

V is TRBV20-1 and J is TRBJ2-1; the match to TRBD2 covers 9 bases. J lost 3 bases, V lost 5 bases, and 2 bases had no gene match. Per the germline V gene, CDR1 is DFQATT and CDR2 is SNEGSKA (reference sequence). This CDR3 is 13 amino acids long. CDR3 sequence: CSAASGVYNEQFF. CDR3 nucleotide sequence: TGCAGTGCTGCTAGCGGGGTCTACAATGAGCAGTTCTTC.

This clonotype occurred many times. The V call is TRBV6-2 or TRBV6-3, the J call TRBJ2-7; D is uncertain. The CDR3 spans 11 residues. Trimming took 2 bases from V and 4 from J, leaving 3 bases between them. Germline CDR1 reads MNHEY; CDR2 reads SVGEGT. The CDR3 loop is CASSYQYEQYF. For the CDR3, the DNA is TGTGCCAGCAGTTACCAGTACGAGCAGTACTTC.

The V and J genes are TRBV9 and TRBJ1-4, with a weak D call TRBD1 (5 bases). CDR1 and CDR2 (germline): SGDLS, YYNGEE. The CDR3 covers 14 residues. Between the trimmed V and J ends, which lost 2 bases and 3 bases, there was a span of 8 bases. The DNA for the CDR3 is TGTGCCAGCAGCGTCGGGACCTCTAATGAAAAACTGTTTTTT. Protein sequence: CASSVGTSNEKLFF.

The sample holds many counts of this clonotype. The V gene is TRBV18, the J gene TRBJ2-7; 7 bases line up with TRBD1. The CDR3 spans 14 residues. Germline V gene lookup returns CDR1 KGHSH and CDR2 LQKENI. With V trimmed by 2 bases and J by 6 bases, 7 bases remained unmatched. CDR3 DNA sequence: TGTGCCAGCTCACCAGAAGACAGGGCGATCGAGCAGTACTTC. It encodes CASSPEDRAIEQYF.

This clonotype occurred many times. The rearrangement links TRBV28 to TRBJ2-7, with TRBD1 matching 7 bases. The CDR3 loop spans 13 amino acids. Germline trimming cut 2 bases from V and 3 bases from J; bases unmatched to any gene: 1. CDR1 MDHEN and CDR2 SYDVKM come from the germline V gene. The CDR3 region has the DNA TGTGCCAGCAGTTTAGGGACAGACTACGAGCAGTACTTC. Its translation is CASSLGTDYEQYF.

This clonotype was found a few times. J is TRBJ1-3 and V is TRBV20-1; no reliable D call. The CDR3 contains 16 residues. V lost 1 base, J lost 0 bases, and 13 bases lay in between. The germline CDR1 and CDR2 sequences are DFQATT and SNEGSKA (reference sequence). This CDR3 is CSARAYNSFSGNTIYF. The CDR3 nucleotides are TGCAGTGCTAGAGCTTACAACTCATTCTCTGGAAACACCATATATTTT.

This clonotype has a count of ten or more. A read error may produce the germline difference seen at one junction end. The chain links TRBV2 to TRBJ2-3; the match to TRBD2 covers 7 bases. Germline-derived CDR1 and CDR2 are SNHLY and FYNNEI. This CDR3 is built from 15 residues. The CDR3 DNA reads TGTGCCAGCAGGGAAGGCGGGGGACGCACAGATACGCAGTATTTT. It yields the protein CASREGGGRTDTQYF.

J is TRBJ2-1 and V is TRBV15, with TRBD2 identical over 10 bases. This CDR3 spans 16 amino acids. V lost 7 bases, J lost 6 bases, and 12 bases stayed unmatched. Germline CDR1 is LNHNV and CDR2 is YYDKDF (reference sequence). The CDR3 DNA sequence: TGTGCCACCAACATCCCGGGGCTAGCGGGAGCCAATGAGCAGTTCTTC. Its protein product is CATNIPGLAGANEQFF.

At least ten counts were recorded for this clonotype. This chain uses TRBV6-1 with TRBJ2-3; 7 bases are a match to TRBD2. The CDR3 extends over 14 amino acids. Germline V gene data show CDR1 as MNHNS and CDR2 as SASEGT. V lost 8 bases to trimming and J lost 5 bases; unmatched junction nucleotides: 10. This CDR3 is CASQRDLAIDTQYF. The CDR3 nucleotides read TGTGCCAGCCAGCGGGACCTCGCTATAGATACGCAGTATTTT.

J is TRBJ1-1 and V is TRBV7-8, with D maybe TRBD1 (5 bases). V was pared by 5 bases and J by 0 bases, with 13 bases between. The CDR3 consists of 15 residues. CDR1 and CDR2 from the germline V gene are SGHVS and FQNEAQ. The CDR3 DNA sequence: TGTGCCAGCAGCGGTGACGACAGCTTGAACACTGAAGCTTTCTTT. It yields the protein CASSGDDSLNTEAFF.

This clonotype was counted at least ten times. The chain uses TRBV6-2 or TRBV6-3 and TRBJ1-1; D gene ambiguous. V shed 2 bases and J shed 3 bases, with 19 bases lying between them. Germline V gene lookup returns CDR1 MNHEY and CDR2 SVGEGT. This CDR3 is built from 17 residues. The CDR3 reads CASSYPWVGTPYTEAFF. Written as DNA, the CDR3 is TGTGCCAGCAGTTACCCCTGGGTAGGAACCCCTTACACTGAAGCTTTCTTT.

J is TRBJ1-3 and V is TRBV9, with D unresolved. Trimming took off 0 bases at V and 0 bases at J, with 7 bases between the two ends. This CDR3 region has 15 residues. Per the germline V gene, CDR1 is SGDLS and CDR2 is YYNGEE. CDR3 protein: CASSVGGSSGNTIYF. The CDR3 region has the DNA TGTGCCAGCAGCGTAGGAGGGAGCTCTGGAAACACCATATATTTT.

The CDR3 DNA follows: TGTGCCAGTAGTATTAGTGAGAACACTGAAGCTTTCTTT. Its translation: CASSISENTEAFF. The gene calls are TRBV19 and TRBJ1-1; D remains ambiguous. Trimming shortened V by 3 bases and J by 1 base, and 6 bases separated the two germline ends. Germline CDR1 LNHDA, CDR2 SQIVND (reference sequence). The length of the CDR3 is 13 residues.